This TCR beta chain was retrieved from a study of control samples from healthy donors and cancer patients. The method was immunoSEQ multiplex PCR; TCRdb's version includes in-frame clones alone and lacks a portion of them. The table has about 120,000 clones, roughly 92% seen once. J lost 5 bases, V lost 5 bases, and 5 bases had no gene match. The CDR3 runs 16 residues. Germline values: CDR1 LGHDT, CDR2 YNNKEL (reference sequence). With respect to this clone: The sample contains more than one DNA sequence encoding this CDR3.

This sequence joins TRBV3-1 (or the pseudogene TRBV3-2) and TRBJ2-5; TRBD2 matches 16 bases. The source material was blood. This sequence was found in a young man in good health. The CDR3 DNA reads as TGTGCCAGCAGCGGGACTAGCGGGGGGGCTGAGGAGACCCAGTACTTC. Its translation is CASSGTSGGAEETQYF.